The clone carrying this TCR beta chain was counted ten times or more. The antigen is undetermined. Trimming took off 1 base at V and 4 bases at J, with 13 bases between the two ends. The CDR3 extends over 15 amino acids. Germline CDR1 reads SGHVS; CDR2 reads FNYEAQ. TCRdb passed the reads through MiXCR, listing each CDR3 protein once. The repertoire consists of about 770,000 distinct CDR3 sequences, with just under 30% occurring once and the leading ten covering around 12%. The source of the sample is a study of T cell repertoires in cytomegalovirus infection. Study-level information: Well-studied HLA-B-restricted CMV epitopes were used in the study alongside recently identified HLA-C-restricted ones. Carrying CMV and the relevant HLA type showed in public TCR beta signatures. Findings of the study overall: Cumulative frequency (of public TCR beta family members) identified carriers of CMV plus the relevant HLA. Within the response measured ex vivo, HLA-C-restricted CMV-specific TCR beta clonotypes were dominant.

This receptor was identified in a human donor in good health (CMV status not recorded). Some clones in this sample may be carry-over from other donors' samples. V and J are TRBV7-6 and TRBJ1-1; D may be TRBD1 (6 bases). The sequencing here drew on cultured CD8+ T cells from PBMCs, taken from culture after CMV antigen stimulation. The CDR3 loop reads CASSLGRTEFTEAFF. CDR3 nucleotide sequence: TGTGCCAGCAGCTTAGGTCGGACAGAATTCACTGAAGCTTTCTTT.